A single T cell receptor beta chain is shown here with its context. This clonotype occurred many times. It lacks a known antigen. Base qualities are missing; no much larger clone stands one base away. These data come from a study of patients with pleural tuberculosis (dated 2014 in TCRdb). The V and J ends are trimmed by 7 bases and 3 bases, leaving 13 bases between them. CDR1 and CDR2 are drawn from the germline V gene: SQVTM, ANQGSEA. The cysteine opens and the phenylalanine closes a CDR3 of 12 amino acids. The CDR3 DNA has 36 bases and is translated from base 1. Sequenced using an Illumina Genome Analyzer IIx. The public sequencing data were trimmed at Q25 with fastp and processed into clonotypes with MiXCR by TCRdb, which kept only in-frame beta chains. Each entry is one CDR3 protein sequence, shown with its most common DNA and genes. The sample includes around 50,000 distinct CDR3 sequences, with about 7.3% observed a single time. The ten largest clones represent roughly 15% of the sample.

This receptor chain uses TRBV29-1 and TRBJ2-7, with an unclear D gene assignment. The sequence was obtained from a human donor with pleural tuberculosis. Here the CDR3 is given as CSALTSSYEQYF. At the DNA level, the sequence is TGCAGCGCGTTGACGTCAAGCTACGAGCAGTACTTC.